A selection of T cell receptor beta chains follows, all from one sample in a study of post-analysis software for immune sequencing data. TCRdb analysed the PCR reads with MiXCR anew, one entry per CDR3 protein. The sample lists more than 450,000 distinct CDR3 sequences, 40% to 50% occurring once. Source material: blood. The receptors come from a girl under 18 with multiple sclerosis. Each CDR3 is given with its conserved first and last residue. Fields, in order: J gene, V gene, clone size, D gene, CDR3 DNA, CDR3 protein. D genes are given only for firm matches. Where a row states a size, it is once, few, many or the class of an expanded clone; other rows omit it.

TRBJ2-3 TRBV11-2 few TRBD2 TGTGCCAGCAGCTTCGCGCGGGGGAGCACAGATACGCAGTATTTT CASSFARGSTDTQYF
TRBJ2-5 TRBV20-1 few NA TGCAGTGCTAGCGTCGTGGGGGAGACCCAGTACTTC CSASVVGETQYF
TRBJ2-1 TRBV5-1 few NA TGCGCCAGCAGCTTGGGGCAGGTGGGACTCAATGAGCAGTTCTTC CASSLGQVGLNEQFF
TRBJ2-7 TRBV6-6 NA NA TGTGCCAGCAGTTACTCTTCGGTCGACGAGCAGTACTTC CASSYSSVDEQYF
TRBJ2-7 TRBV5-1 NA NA TGCGCCAGCAGCTTGGGGGTCCGGGGTTGGGACGAGCAGTACTTC CASSLGVRGWDEQYF
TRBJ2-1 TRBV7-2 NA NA TGTGCCAGCAGTTTTTCAAACGGGGAGCAGTTCTTC CASSFSNGEQFF
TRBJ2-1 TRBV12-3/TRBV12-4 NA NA TGTGCCAGCAGTCCTTTCCGAAATGAGCAGTTCTTC CASSPFRNEQFF
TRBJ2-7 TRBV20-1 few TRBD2 TGCAGTGCTAGAGATCCCCCGCGGGAGGTTAATGAGCAGTACTTC CSARDPPREVNEQYF
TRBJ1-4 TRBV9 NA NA TGTGCCAGCAGCGTAGGGTTGGCAGGGGATGAAAAACTGTTTTTT CASSVGLAGDEKLFF
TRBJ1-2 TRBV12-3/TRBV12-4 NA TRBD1 TGTGCCAGCACCCGACAGGGGGTTCGTGTTAACTATGGCTACACCTTC CASTRQGVRVNYGYTF
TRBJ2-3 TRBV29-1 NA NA TGCAGCATCATGGGGGGAGACACAGATACGCAGTATTTT CSIMGGDTDTQYF
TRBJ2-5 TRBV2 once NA TGTGCCAGCATTCGGAGTGGAGCCTTTGGTGTTGGAACCCAGTACTTC CASIRSGAFGVGTQYF
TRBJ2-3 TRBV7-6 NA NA TGTGCCAGTAGTATGACAGATACGCAGTATTTT CASSMTDTQYF
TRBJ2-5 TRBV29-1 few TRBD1 TGCAGCCTCACCCCAGGGGGCGCAAAGACCCAGTACTTC CSLTPGGAKTQYF
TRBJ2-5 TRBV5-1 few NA TGCGCCAGCAGCTTACAGGACTCTCAAGAGACCCAGTACTTC CASSLQDSQETQYF
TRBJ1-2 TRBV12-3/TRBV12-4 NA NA TGTGCCAGCAGCTCGACCAACAACTATGGCTACACCTTC CASSSTNNYGYTF
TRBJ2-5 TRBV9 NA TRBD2 TGTGCCAGCAGCCCCGGCCCCGGGGGGTGGGGAGAGACCCAGTACTTC CASSPGPGGWGETQYF
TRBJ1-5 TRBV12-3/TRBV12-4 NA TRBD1 TGTGCCAGCAGTCCAGGGGGCCATCAGCCCCAGCATTTT CASSPGGHQPQHF
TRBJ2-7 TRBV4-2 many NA TGTGCCAGCAGCCAAGATCGCACCTACGAGCAGTACTTC CASSQDRTYEQYF
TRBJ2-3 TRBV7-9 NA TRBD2 TGTGCCAGCAGCTTAGTCCCTAGCGGGACTAGCACAGATACGCAGTATTTT CASSLVPSGTSTDTQYF
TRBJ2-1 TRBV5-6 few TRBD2 TGTGCCAGCAGCCCTGGACTAGCGGCCGGTACTTACAATGAGCAGTTCTTC CASSPGLAAGTYNEQFF
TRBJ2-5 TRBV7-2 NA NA TGTGCCAGCAGCAGGGGACTCAAAGAGACCCAGTACTTC CASSRGLKETQYF
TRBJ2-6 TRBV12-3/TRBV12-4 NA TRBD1 TGTGCCAGCAGTTACAGGGGGCTTCAATCATGGGGCTCTGGGGCCAACGTCCTGACTTTC CASSYRGLQSWGSGANVLTF
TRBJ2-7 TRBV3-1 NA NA TGTGCCAGCAGCCGGGCCTTATCGTACGAGCAGTACTTC CASSRALSYEQYF
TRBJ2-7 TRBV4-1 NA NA TGCGCCAGCAGCCATGGTCTTGAGAGGGGCCACTCCTACGAGCAGTACTTC CASSHGLERGHSYEQYF
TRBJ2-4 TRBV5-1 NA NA TGCGCCAGCAGCTTGGTCTCTACGGGCAAAAACATTCAGTACTTC CASSLVSTGKNIQYF
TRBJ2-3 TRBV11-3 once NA TGTGCCAGCAGCCCGATAGGGCATAAGGCCCCAGATACGCAGTATTTT CASSPIGHKAPDTQYF
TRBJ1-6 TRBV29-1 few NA TGCAGCGTTACCAGCTCCTATAATTCACCCCTCCACTTT CSVTSSYNSPLHF
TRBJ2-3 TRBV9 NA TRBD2 TGTGCCAGCAGCGTGGCTCTAGCGGGGTACACAGATACGCAGTATTTT CASSVALAGYTDTQYF
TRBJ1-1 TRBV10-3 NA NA TGTGCCATCAGTGAGATTTGGGGGGGCGCAGACACTGAAGCTTTCTTT CAISEIWGGADTEAFF
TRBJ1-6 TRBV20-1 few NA TGCAGTGCCAGTTACGGGGGGCCCCTGGGAAGTTCACCCCTCCACTTT CSASYGGPLGSSPLHF
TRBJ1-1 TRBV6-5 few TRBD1 TGTGCCAGCAGCTCGAAGGGTGCAGGGGGAGGGACTGAAGCTTTCTTT CASSSKGAGGGTEAFF
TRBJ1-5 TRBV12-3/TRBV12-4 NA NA TGTGCCAGCAGTTTCAGGTTCAGGGGTGATCAGCCCCAGCATTTT CASSFRFRGDQPQHF
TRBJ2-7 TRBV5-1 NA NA TGCGCCAGCAGCATCGGGGTTTACGAGCAGTACTTC CASSIGVYEQYF
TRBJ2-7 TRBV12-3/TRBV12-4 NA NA TGTGCCAGCAGCCCTGGACGCGGCAGGGGGGCTTCCTACGAGCAGTACTTC CASSPGRGRGASYEQYF
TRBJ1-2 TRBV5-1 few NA TGCGCCAGCAGCTTGGGGGGACCCCGTGATGGCTACACCTTC CASSLGGPRDGYTF
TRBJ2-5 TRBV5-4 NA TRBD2 TGTGCCAGCAGCTTATCTGCTAGCGGGAGGGAGTCCCAGTACTTC CASSLSASGRESQYF
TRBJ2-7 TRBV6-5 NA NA TGTGCCAGCAGTTATACGAACCCTCCCTGCGAGCAGTACTTC CASSYTNPPCEQYF
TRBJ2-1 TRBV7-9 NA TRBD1 TGTGCCAGCAGCCCTGGGGGCGGGACAGGCTACAATGAGCAGTTCTTC CASSPGGGTGYNEQFF
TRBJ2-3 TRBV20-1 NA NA TGCAGTGCTAGAGTCGCGGGGACAACAGATACGCAGTATTTT CSARVAGTTDTQYF
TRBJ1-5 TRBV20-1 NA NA TGCAGTGCTGCCCATGAATCCAATCAGCCCCAGCATTTT CSAAHESNQPQHF
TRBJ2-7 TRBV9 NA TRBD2 TGTGCCAGCAGCGCCGCAGCGCTAGCGGTCGGCGAGCAGTACTTC CASSAAALAVGEQYF
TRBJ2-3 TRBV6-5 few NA TGTGCCAGCAGTTACTCGATTAATTTCGGAGGGACTAGCACAGATACGCAGTATTTT CASSYSINFGGTSTDTQYF
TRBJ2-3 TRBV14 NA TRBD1 TGTGCCAGCAGCGAAGGGGGCTCAAAAACAGATACGCAGTATTTT CASSEGGSKTDTQYF
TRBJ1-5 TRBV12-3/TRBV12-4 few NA TGTGCCAGCAGACACCAGGGCAATAGCAATCAGCCCCAGCATTTT CASRHQGNSNQPQHF
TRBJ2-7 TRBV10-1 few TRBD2 TGCGCCAGCAGTGATATGAGCGGGGGCTACATCTACGAGCAGTACTTC CASSDMSGGYIYEQYF
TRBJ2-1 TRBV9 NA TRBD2 TGTGCCGGCAGCGGTGGAACGGGGGGGCTGGACAATGAGCAGTTCTTC CAGSGGTGGLDNEQFF
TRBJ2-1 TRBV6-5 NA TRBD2 TGTGCCAGCAGTTACGCCAAGGAGCGGGAGTTTTACAATGAGCAGTTCTTC CASSYAKEREFYNEQFF
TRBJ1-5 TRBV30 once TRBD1 TGTGCCTGGAGCCGAGGCGGGACAGGGGCTAATCAGCCCCAGCATTTT CAWSRGGTGANQPQHF
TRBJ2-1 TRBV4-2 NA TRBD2 TGTGCCAGCAGACTTAGCGGGGGTCCCAAGTTCTTC CASRLSGGPKFF
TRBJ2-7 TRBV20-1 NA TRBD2 TGCAGTGCTAGGGCTCGGACTAGCGGGAGGGCCCTAGTATACGAGCAGTACTTC CSARARTSGRALVYEQYF
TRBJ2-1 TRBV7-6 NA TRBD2 TGTGCCAGCAGCCCGGGACTAGCAACCTACAATGAGCAGTTCTTC CASSPGLATYNEQFF
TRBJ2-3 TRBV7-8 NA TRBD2 TGTGCCAGCAGCTTAGTCGGCACTAGCGGCGGTTATCGCACAGATACGCAGTATTTT CASSLVGTSGGYRTDTQYF
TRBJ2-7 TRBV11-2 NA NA TGTGCCAGCAGCTTAGATCCCAACTCCTACGAGCAGTACTTC CASSLDPNSYEQYF
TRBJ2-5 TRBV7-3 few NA TGTGCCAGCAGCTTAAGTTCTCGAGAGACCCAGTACTTC CASSLSSRETQYF
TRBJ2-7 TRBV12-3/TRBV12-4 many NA TGTGCCAGCAGTCCCGAAGGGGGGAGAAGGTACGAGCAGTACTTC CASSPEGGRRYEQYF
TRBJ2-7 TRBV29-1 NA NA TGCAGCGTACAATGGAGAGGGGAGAATTACGAGCAGTACTTC CSVQWRGENYEQYF
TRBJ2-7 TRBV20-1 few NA TGCAGTGCGACAGAGTCCTACGAGCAGTACTTC CSATESYEQYF
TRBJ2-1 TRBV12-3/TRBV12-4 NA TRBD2 TGTGCCAGCAGTTTGACTAGCAGGAGCTATGAGCAGTTCTTC CASSLTSRSYEQFF
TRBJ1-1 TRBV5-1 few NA TGCGCCAGCAGCTTGAACACAGCTGAAGCTTTCTTT CASSLNTAEAFF